This T cell receptor beta chain was recorded in a study of blood T cell repertoires in COVID-19. Looking at the study overall: Samples of COVID-19 (acute and convalescent) were obtained from the United States, Italy and Spain. PBMCs, B-cell-depleted T cells, or T cells were the source of the cDNA or gDNA that made up the material.

As processed by the authors: How many nucleated cells were present was estimated from reference gene primer amplification. Sequencing was performed with immunoSEQ multiplex PCR; in TCRdb, only in-frame clones are kept and a portion is missing. Clone size and the V and J calls come from that table; the DNA yielded D and trimming. Here the sample spans fewer than 110,000 clones, more than 70% being singletons. This clone was detected only once. CDR1 KGHSH and CDR2 LQKENI come from the germline V gene. The CDR3 is 15 residues long. Trimming pared 2 bases from V and 3 bases from J, leaving 11 bases between.

The sample was peripheral blood. This chain links TRBV18 with TRBJ1-5; tentative D call: TRBD1 (5 bases). The receptor was isolated from a woman aged 55-75 years with acute or convalescent COVID-19. CDR3 nucleotide sequence: TGTGCCAGCTCACCAAAGACAGCCTCCAATCAGCCCCAGCATTTT. The encoded protein is CASSPKTASNQPQHF.